This passage covers 13 T cell receptor beta chains from one sample sequenced in a study of blood T cell repertoires in COVID-19. Data came from immunoSEQ multiplex PCR; TCRdb stores just in-frame clones and leaves some out. Of tens of thousands of clones in the sample, about four fifths were seen once. The sequencing sample was made of peripheral blood. The origin of the receptors is a woman aged 80 or older with acute or convalescent COVID-19.

This clone came up once. The rearrangement uses TRBV5-1 and TRBJ2-5, with TRBD1 matching 9 bases. J gave up 2 bases and V 3 bases, and 2 bases lay outside the gene matches. This CDR3 is built from 14 residues. Per germline, CDR1 SGHRS and CDR2 YFSETQ. The DNA for the CDR3 is TGCGCCAGCAGCTCCGGGACAGGGCAAGAGACCCAGTACTTC. It specifies CASSSGTGQETQYF.

The chain combines TRBV5-1 with TRBJ1-1; D is possibly TRBD1 (5 bases). Deletions cut 0 bases from V and 3 bases from J, with 12 bases between. The germline CDR1 and CDR2 sequences are SGHRS and YFSETQ. This CDR3 has 15 residues. CDR3 amino acids: CASSLGGAGDTEAFF. CDR3 bases: TGCGCCAGCAGCTTGGGTGGCGCGGGGGACACTGAAGCTTTCTTT.

CDR3 in amino acids: CASSPENPSSYEQYF. The CDR3 DNA sequence: TGTGCCAGCTCACCCGAGAACCCGAGCTCCTACGAGCAGTACTTC. The chain joins TRBV18 to TRBJ2-7; D call uncertain. CDR1 is KGHSH, CDR2 LQKENI, per germline. V lost 3 bases, J lost 0 bases, and 12 bases lay in between. This CDR3 region has 15 residues.

This chain uses TRBV7-2 with TRBJ1-2; a possible D gene is TRBD1 (5 bases). In germline, CDR1 is SGHTA, CDR2 FQGNSA. V shed 5 bases and J shed 4 bases, with 26 bases lying between them. There are 18 residues in the CDR3. The CDR3 protein is CASSPTRAEQAHFYGYTF. The CDR3 nucleotides are TGTGCCAGCAGCCCAACCAGGGCAGAACAAGCCCATTTCTATGGCTACACCTTC.

The chain links TRBV10-1 to TRBJ1-2; a possible D gene is TRBD1 (5 bases). Germline V gene sequence: CDR1 WNHNN, CDR2 SYGVQD (reference sequence). Deletions cut 1 base from V and 8 bases from J, with 17 bases between. The CDR3 is 15 amino acids. The CDR3 DNA follows: TGCGCCAGCAGTGAGTTCAGGGAAGGGATTCTCGGCTACACCTTC. Translation: CASSEFREGILGYTF.

The chain uses TRBV6-5 and TRBJ2-7; TRBD1 agrees at 7 bases. The CDR3 is made up of 14 amino acids. Germline assignment: CDR1 MNHEY and CDR2 SVGAGI. V dropped 5 bases and J dropped 1; count of bases not matched to a gene: 5. This chain's CDR3 is CASSRPGQSYEQYF. CDR3 nucleotides: TGTGCCAGCAGTCGACCGGGACAGTCCTACGAGCAGTACTTC.

This clone appeared a few times. The V call is TRBV28, the J call TRBJ1-5, with TRBD1 identical over 8 bases. The CDR3 is 17 amino acids. Per germline, CDR1 MDHEN and CDR2 SYDVKM. The V segment lost 4 bases and the J segment 2 bases; nucleotides outside the gene matches: 10. In nucleotides, the CDR3 is TGTGCCAGCAGTTCCGGGACAGGAAGGTCGGGCAATCAGCCCCAGCATTTT. Its protein product is CASSSGTGRSGNQPQHF.

The chain has TRBV6-2 or TRBV6-3 and TRBJ2-3; 8 bases fit TRBD1. Germline CDR1 and CDR2: MNHEY and SVGEGT. The CDR3 extends over 15 amino acids. V was clipped by 4 bases and J by 0 bases; unmatched bases: 3. The CDR3 DNA reads TGTGCCAGCAGTTTCAGGGGGCCTAGCACAGATACGCAGTATTTT. Translated, it gives CASSFRGPSTDTQYF.

This chain links TRBV6-5 with TRBJ1-6; the D is unclear. The CDR3 is made up of 15 amino acids. Trimming cost V 4 bases and J 8 bases, with 15 bases left between them. Germline V CDR1 and CDR2: MNHEY, SVGAGI. CDR3 nucleotide sequence: TGTGCCAGCAGTTCCTCCCGGGGTATGCATTCACCCCTCCACTTT. As protein: CASSSSRGMHSPLHF.

V usage is TRBV11-1 and J usage is TRBJ1-1; no clear D gene. Per the germline V gene, CDR1 is SGHAT and CDR2 is FQDESV (reference sequence). V lost 1 base and J 10 bases, leaving 16 bases between the germline ends. The CDR3 contains 14 residues. CDR3 sequence (DNA): TGTGCCAGCAGCTTAGGTGAGGGAAACTTGGGAGCTTTCTTT. It encodes CASSLGEGNLGAFF.

This clone has only a few counts. This chain joins TRBV6-4 and TRBJ2-3; 16 bases align to TRBD2. The CDR3 is made up of 17 amino acids. V lost 0 bases, J lost 4 bases, and 1 base stayed unmatched. CDR1 and CDR2 (germline): MRHNA, SNTAGT. CDR3 loop: CASSDSGTSGGADTQYF. The CDR3 nucleotides are TGTGCCAGCAGTGACTCCGGGACTAGCGGGGGGGCAGATACGCAGTATTTT.

The chain uses TRBV20-1 and TRBJ1-5; D ambiguous. V lost 3 bases to trimming and J lost 5 bases, with 5 bases between them. CDR1 and CDR2 (germline): DFQATT, SNEGSKA (reference sequence). CDR3 length: 11 residues. The CDR3 nucleotides are TGCAGTGCTAGCCGGGATCAGCCCCAGCATTTT. Amino acids: CSASRDQPQHF.

The rearrangement uses TRBV7-2 and TRBJ2-3, with D perhaps matching TRBD1 (5 bases). Trimming stripped 11 bases from V and 3 bases from J, with 21 bases between. The CDR3 is 15 amino acids. Germline lookup yields CDR1 SGHTA and CDR2 FQGNSA. CDR3 coding DNA: TGTGCCTCCCAGGGCGGCCTCCCTGAAACAGATACGCAGTATTTT. It codes for CASQGGLPETDTQYF.